The present TCR beta chain was sequenced within a study of T cell repertoires in ileal Crohn's disease. Germline values: CDR1 SQVTM, CDR2 ANQGSEA. The CDR3 runs 12 residues. V was shortened by 3 bases and J by 6 bases, with 10 bases between the two germline ends. Sequencing was performed with immunoSEQ multiplex PCR; in TCRdb, only in-frame clones are kept and a portion is missing. The sample carries about 62,000 clones, roughly 89% recorded once. Time point given: neoterminal ileum biopsy at postoperative endoscopy, about 6 months after surgery. The receptor's source is an adult with Crohn's disease. Sequencing was carried out using ileal tissue. J is TRBJ2-3 and V is TRBV29-1; D uncertain. For the CDR3, the DNA is TGCAGCGTTGACGTCCTTTCCGATACGCAGTATTTT. Its translation: CSVDVLSDTQYF.